This T cell receptor (beta chain) was sequenced for a study of cytomegalovirus exposure and HLA in healthy donors. PCR involved 60 Vbeta and 13 Jbeta primers. Measured with immunoSEQ multiplex PCR; TCRdb has only the in-frame clones, and not every one. The sample carries approximately 130,000 clones, around 85% recorded once. Trimming took off 2 bases at V and 1 base at J, with 7 bases between the two ends. The CDR3 loop spans 14 amino acids. Germline CDR1 SGHRS, CDR2 YFSETQ. The chain couples TRBV5-1 to TRBJ2-1; D perhaps matches TRBD1 (6 bases). Sequencing was done on a sample of PBMCs. The source of this sequence is a woman aged 25 to 45 in good health and CMV-seropositive. CDR3 DNA: TGCGCCAGCAGCTTTGGACAGTCCTACAATGAGCAGTTCTTC. Its translation: CASSFGQSYNEQFF.